Each of the 25 T cell receptor beta chains below was sequenced from the same sample in a study of naive and memory T cell subsets. The beta constant-region primer was an equimolar mix of two oligonucleotides covering TRBC1 and TRBC2. Each CDR3 protein is one row after TCRdb ran MiXCR on the UMI-ligation and nested PCR reads. The sample has approximately 89,000 distinct CDR3 sequences; about 6.5% are singletons. The sequencing input was central memory CD4+ T cells from blood. The receptors here all came from a human donor in good health.

There are many counts of this clonotype. The V call is TRBV7-2, the J call TRBJ1-2, with 7 bases that match TRBD1. Germline CDR1 SGHTA, CDR2 FQGNSA. V was clipped by 4 bases and J by 4 bases; unmatched bases: 9. This CDR3 is 15 amino acids long. The CDR3 protein is CASSYMTGKGYGYTF. CDR3 DNA: TGTGCCAGCAGCTACATGACAGGGAAGGGCTATGGCTACACCTTC.

This clonotype occurred a few times. The chain couples TRBV4-2 to TRBJ2-7; 9 nucleotides agree with TRBD1. This CDR3 has 14 residues. Germline-derived CDR1 and CDR2 are LGHNA and YNFKEQ. With V trimmed by 4 bases and J by 1 base, 2 bases remained unmatched. The CDR3 DNA follows: TGTGCCAGCAGCCCCGGGACAGGGTCCTACGAGCAGTACTTC. This codes for CASSPGTGSYEQYF.

This clonotype was counted at least ten times. A read error may account for a junction end that differs from germline. V gene TRBV5-5 combines with J gene TRBJ1-6; 8 bases match TRBD1. Germline V lookup: CDR1 SGHKS, CDR2 YYEKEE (reference sequence). CDR3 length: 15 residues. CDR3 region: CASSLDIDRGSSLHF. CDR3 coding DNA: TGTGCCAGCAGCCTGGATATCGACAGGGGTTCATCCCTCCACTTT.

This clonotype was picked up a small number of times. The chain has TRBV2 and TRBJ2-2; possibly TRBD2 for D (6 bases). The V end was cut by 8 bases, the J end by 3 bases, with 7 bases between. This CDR3 comprises 12 residues. CDR1 and CDR2 (germline): SNHLY, FYNNEI. CDR3 protein: CASRGYTGELFF. The DNA for the CDR3 is TGTGCCAGCCGGGGGTACACCGGGGAGCTGTTTTTT.

This chain links TRBV11-3 with TRBJ2-5, with a weak D call TRBD1 (6 bases). This CDR3 is 16 amino acids long. Germline V gives CDR1 SGHNT, CDR2 YENEEA. Trimming stripped 1 base from V and 5 bases from J, with 17 bases between. DNA for the CDR3: TGTGCCAGCAGCTTAGGACCGAACAGGGATGGCGAGACCCAGTACTTC. This translates into CASSLGPNRDGETQYF.

Many counts were recorded for this clonotype. The rearrangement links TRBV7-7 to TRBJ2-5; the match to TRBD1 covers 8 bases. The V and J ends lost 5 bases and 2 bases, in that order; junction bases with no gene match: 4. Germline assignment: CDR1 SSHAT and CDR2 FNYEAQ (reference sequence). CDR3 length equals 14 residues. CDR3 in amino acids: CASSPRTGQETQYF. Written as DNA, the CDR3 is TGTGCCAGCAGCCCCCGGACAGGGCAAGAGACCCAGTACTTC.

There are a few counts of this clonotype. The rearrangement uses TRBV5-1 and TRBJ2-1; tentatively, D is TRBD1 (5 bases). The CDR3 has 16 residues. Between the trimmed V and J ends, which lost 4 bases and 9 bases, there was a span of 23 bases. CDR1 and CDR2 from the germline V gene are SGHRS and YFSETQ. Here the CDR3 DNA reads TGCGCCAGCAGCGCAGGGTTAGTGAGCCGGTCCGGTGAGCAGTTCTTC. This sequence encodes CASSAGLVSRSGEQFF.

The rearrangement links TRBV3-1 to TRBJ2-5; 7 bases match TRBD1. Losses at the gene ends were 1 base for V and 4 bases for J; bases not matched to a gene: 3. Looked up from germline, CDR1 is LGHDT and CDR2 is YNNKEL (reference sequence). This CDR3 has 14 residues. CDR3 in DNA: TGTGCCAGCAGCCAAGTGAGGACAGGAGAGACCCAGTACTTC. It encodes CASSQVRTGETQYF.

This clonotype has a handful of counts. The CDR3 loop reads CASSFGTGGVKNIQYF. Written as DNA, the CDR3 is TGTGCCAGCAGCTTCGGGACAGGCGGAGTCAAAAACATTCAGTACTTC. This chain uses TRBV7-2 with TRBJ2-4, with 8 bases identical to TRBD1. CDR1 SGHTA and CDR2 FQGNSA come from the germline V gene. CDR3 length equals 16 residues. The J segment lost 3 bases and the V segment lost 3 bases, leaving 7 bases of the junction unmatched.

J is TRBJ2-5 and V is TRBV7-2; 8 bases are a match to TRBD1. CDR3 length: 14 amino acids. Trimming removed 2 bases from V and 4 bases from J; junction bases left unmatched: 3. CDR1 SGHTA and CDR2 FQGNSA come from the germline V gene. In DNA, the CDR3 is TGTGCCAGCAGCTTATCTGGACAGGGAGAGACCCAGTACTTC. Translation gives CASSLSGQGETQYF.

The count of this clonotype is one. V usage is TRBV7-6 and J usage is TRBJ2-1, with D possibly being TRBD2 (6 bases). Trimming removed 5 bases at V and 9 bases at J, with 20 bases between. Germline assignment: CDR1 SGHVS and CDR2 FNYEAQ. The CDR3 loop spans 15 amino acids. CDR3 nucleotides: TGTGCCAGCAGCGTATCCGGGCCCCCCGGGGGTGAGCAGTTCTTC. Translation gives CASSVSGPPGGEQFF. The whole variable domain, remainder taken from reference TRBV7-6 and TRBJ2-1, is GAGVSQSPRYKVTKRGQDVALRCDPISGHVSLYWYRQALGQGPEFLTYFNYEAQQDKSGLPNDRFSAERPEGSISTLTIQRTEQRDSAMYRCASSVSGPPGGEQFFGPGTRLTVL.

This clonotype came up a few times. The chain links TRBV30 to TRBJ2-3, with D maybe TRBD1 (6 bases). Germline loops: CDR1 GTSNPN, CDR2 SVGIG (reference sequence). CDR3 size: 14 residues. V was cut by 0 bases and J by 0 bases, with 7 bases left in between. The CDR3 protein is CAWSVGGSTDTQYF. The CDR3 DNA is TGTGCCTGGAGTGTAGGGGGAAGCACAGATACGCAGTATTTT.

This clonotype was found a few times. The chain employs TRBV29-1 and TRBJ2-3, with TRBD2 identical over 10 bases. The CDR3 extends over 13 amino acids. The junction had 1 base not matched to a gene; V was cut back by 5 bases and J by 2 bases. From germline, CDR1 is SQVTM and CDR2 ANQGSEA. For the CDR3, the DNA is TGCAGCGTTCTAGCGGGGGCCACAGATACGCAGTATTTT. This encodes CSVLAGATDTQYF.

CDR3 loop: CASSPPGGETQYF. The CDR3 nucleotides read TGTGCCAGCAGCCCTCCCGGAGGGGAGACCCAGTACTTC. The chain carries TRBV7-9 and TRBJ2-5, with a weak D call TRBD2 (6 bases). The CDR3 covers 13 residues. CDR1 and CDR2 from the germline V gene are SEHNR and FQNEAQ (reference sequence). The germline V and J ends were trimmed by 5 bases and 5 bases, with 12 bases remaining between them.

This clonotype has ten or more counts. The rearrangement uses TRBV6-1 and TRBJ2-2, with unresolved D. The CDR3 loop spans 15 amino acids. Trimming shortened V by 6 bases and J by 4 bases, and 15 bases separated the two germline ends. CDR1 is MNHNS and CDR2 is SASEGT in the germline V gene. This chain's CDR3 is CASSYRSGLTGELFF. The CDR3 DNA follows: TGTGCCAGCAGCTACCGGTCGGGTCTCACCGGGGAGCTGTTTTTT.

This clonotype came up many times. This chain connects TRBV6-1 to TRBJ2-7, with D maybe TRBD1 (6 bases). This CDR3 is 13 amino acids long. CDR1 and CDR2 (germline): MNHNS, SASEGT. V lost 7 bases and J 3 bases, leaving 13 bases between the germline ends. The CDR3 spells CASTGAGDYEQYF. CDR3 coding DNA: TGTGCCAGCACAGGGGCAGGGGACTACGAGCAGTACTTC.

This clonotype was observed a few times. This chain uses TRBV20-1 with TRBJ2-3; D possibly matches TRBD1 or TRBD2 (5 bases each). The V end lost 1 base, the J end lost 5 bases, and 7 bases lay between the germline ends. Germline V gene lookup returns CDR1 DFQATT and CDR2 SNEGSKA (reference sequence). The CDR3 spans 12 residues. As DNA, the CDR3 is TGCAGTGCTAGAGTTGGGGGAGATACGCAGTATTTT. It translates to CSARVGGDTQYF.

This clonotype was seen a handful of times. The rearrangement joins TRBV11-2 to TRBJ2-3; D not certain. The CDR3 loop spans 13 amino acids. Between the trimmed V and J ends, which lost 2 bases and 5 bases, there was a span of 8 bases. CDR1 is SGHAT, CDR2 FQNNGV, per germline. The CDR3 bases are TGTGCCAGCAGCTTAACAAGACTAGATACGCAGTATTTT. Its protein is CASSLTRLDTQYF.

This clonotype came up a few times. The V call is TRBV6-2 or TRBV6-3, the J call TRBJ2-1; the D gene is possibly TRBD1 (6 bases). V was trimmed by 6 bases and J by 7 bases, leaving 10 bases between them. The CDR3 runs to 12 residues. Germline CDR1 is MNHEY and CDR2 is SVGEGT. This CDR3 reads CASRIQGNEQFF. The CDR3 coding sequence is TGTGCCAGCAGGATCCAGGGGAATGAGCAGTTCTTC.

This clonotype occurred many times. The chain uses TRBV6-5 and TRBJ2-7; perhaps TRBD2 as D (6 bases). The V gene lost 7 bases and the J gene lost 1 base, with 14 bases spanning the gap. Germline assignment: CDR1 MNHEY and CDR2 SVGAGI. CDR3 length: 14 residues. The CDR3 protein is CASNPSRGSYEQYF. The CDR3 DNA sequence: TGTGCCAGCAATCCGTCACGGGGGTCCTACGAGCAGTACTTC.

This clonotype was counted ten times or more. J is TRBJ2-3 and V is TRBV14; D is unresolved. The V and J ends lost 3 bases and 5 bases respectively, with 3 bases between them. Germline V gives CDR1 SGHDN, CDR2 FVKESK. CDR3 size: 11 residues. For the CDR3, the DNA is TGTGCCAGCAGCCACGGAGATACGCAGTATTTT. As protein: CASSHGDTQYF.

The V call is TRBV18, the J call TRBJ1-1; TRBD1 is a possible D gene (5 bases). The germline V gene has CDR1 KGHSH and CDR2 LQKENI. Trimming pared 1 base from V and 2 bases from J, leaving 8 bases between. The CDR3 runs to 14 residues. CDR3 sequence (DNA): TGTGCCAGCTCACCACAGGGGAGAAACACTGAAGCTTTCTTT. Amino acids: CASSPQGRNTEAFF. Combining the CDR3 with reference TRBV18 and TRBJ1-1 gives the whole variable domain NAGVMQNPRHLVRRRGQEARLRCSPMKGHSHVYWYRQLPEEGLKFMVYLQKENIIDESGMPKERFSAEFPKEGPSILRIQQVVRGDSAAYFCASSPQGRNTEAFFGQGTRLTVV.

This clonotype was seen a few times. The rearrangement links TRBV2 to TRBJ2-1; a possible D gene is TRBD2 (5 bases). There are 12 residues in the CDR3. V was pared by 5 bases and J by 7 bases, with 9 bases between. Looked up from germline, CDR1 is SNHLY and CDR2 is FYNNEI. The CDR3 is CASSPTSNEQFF. The CDR3 nucleotides read TGTGCCAGCAGTCCTACTAGTAATGAGCAGTTCTTC.

The table lists this clonotype with many counts. The chain joins TRBV12-3 or TRBV12-4 to TRBJ1-5, with 8 bases identical to TRBD1. Losses at the gene ends were 5 bases for V and 4 bases for J; bases not matched to a gene: 4. CDR3 size: 14 residues. This chain's CDR3 is CASSQRTGNQPQHF. The DNA of the CDR3 is TGTGCCAGCAGTCAAAGGACAGGGAATCAGCCCCAGCATTTT.

This clonotype was detected many times. The V call is TRBV2, the J call TRBJ2-3, with TRBD2 matching over 16 bases. Germline values: CDR1 SNHLY, CDR2 FYNNEI. The CDR3 covers 16 residues. Trimming removed 7 bases from V and 3 bases from J; junction bases left unmatched: 4. The CDR3, as DNA: TGTGCCAGCAAGGGACTAGCGGGAGGGAGGACAGATACGCAGTATTTT. It yields the protein CASKGLAGGRTDTQYF.